This is a list of T cell receptor beta chains from one sample in a study of regulatory T cells in long-lasting Graves disease. Via MiXCR, TCRdb re-called the multiplex PCR reads, giving one row per CDR3 protein. Among roughly 700,000 distinct CDR3 sequences listed, about 32% were seen once. The sequencing used peripheral blood mononuclear cells (PBMCs), collected when the disease was refractory, from a patient treated with antithyroid drugs. The receptors here all came from a female donor with Graves disease. CDR3s include the opening cysteine and the closing phenylalanine or tryptophan. A D gene is named only where the DNA matches it firmly. Size is omitted from some rows. Given values are once, few, many or a class for expanded clones.

size	V	J	D	DNA	CDR3
-	TRBV27	TRBJ2-7	TRBD2	TGTGCCAGCAGAGTGGGGGGACTAGCGGGGAACGAGCAGTACTTC	CASRVGGLAGNEQYF
few	TRBV13	TRBJ1-2	TRBD1	TGTGCCAGCAGGGGTGACAGGGAATACACCTTC	CASRGDREYTF
-	TRBV11-3	TRBJ2-3	TRBD2	TGTGCCAGCAGCAGGACAACTAGCGGGACTTTCACAGATACGCAGTATTTT	CASSRTTSGTFTDTQYF
-	TRBV9	TRBJ1-5	-	TGTGCCAGCTCACAGGGCCTAACCCCTTTTCAGCCCCAGCATTTT	CASSQGLTPFQPQHF
-	TRBV29-1	TRBJ1-2	TRBD1	TGCAGCGTTGAAACCCCCCGGACAGGGCGGGACTATGGCTACACCTTC	CSVETPRTGRDYGYTF
-	TRBV5-1	TRBJ2-1	TRBD1	TGCGCCAGCAGCTTGGGGCCGGGCCCAGAGGGACAGGGCTCCTACAATGAGCAGTTCTTC	CASSLGPGPEGQGSYNEQFF
-	TRBV30	TRBJ1-2	-	TGTGCCTGGAGTCGGGGGGGCCTTGGGTATGGCTACACCTTC	CAWSRGGLGYGYTF
-	TRBV9	TRBJ1-1	TRBD1	TGTGCCAGCAGCGTAGACAGGGGAGTGAACACTGAAGCTTTCTTT	CASSVDRGVNTEAFF
-	TRBV29-1	TRBJ1-5	TRBD1	TGCAGCGTTGGGACAGGGGGCCAGCCCCAGCATTTT	CSVGTGGQPQHF
-	TRBV29-1	TRBJ1-2	TRBD1	TGCAGCGTTGAAGAAATGGGACAGGGGTATGGCTACACCTTC	CSVEEMGQGYGYTF
-	TRBV5-6	TRBJ1-1	-	TGTGCCAGCAGCTTCCGGACAGTAGGGAAGAACACTGAAGCTTTCTTT	CASSFRTVGKNTEAFF
many	TRBV20-1	TRBJ1-2	-	TGCAGTGCCCCTACAGGCAACTATGGCTACACCTTC	CSAPTGNYGYTF
-	TRBV7-2	TRBJ2-1	TRBD2	TGTGCCAGCAGCTTCCGTCGGGTAGCGGGTTACTCCTACAATGAGCAGTTCTTC	CASSFRRVAGYSYNEQFF
-	TRBV10-2	TRBJ2-7	-	TGCGCCAGCAGTGATAGGGAGCAACTCTCCTACGAGCAGTACTTC	CASSDREQLSYEQYF
-	TRBV4-1	TRBJ1-2	-	TGCGCCAGCAGCCAAGTATCTATGGGACTGTTGATCTATGGCTACACCTTC	CASSQVSMGLLIYGYTF
-	TRBV5-1	TRBJ2-5	-	TGCGCCAGCAGCTTGGACGGAGGGGCCTGGGAAGAGACCCAGTACTTC	CASSLDGGAWEETQYF
-	TRBV7-9	TRBJ1-1	TRBD1	TGTGCCAGCAGCTTCGTGACAGGGATGAGTACTGAAGCTTTCTTT	CASSFVTGMSTEAFF
many	TRBV3-1	TRBJ1-1	-	TGTGCCAGCAGCCAAGCACTGAACACTGAAGCTTTCTTT	CASSQALNTEAFF
-	TRBV5-1	TRBJ2-7	-	TGCGCCAGCACCGACACGAGCTCCTACGAGCAGTACTTC	CASTDTSSYEQYF
few	TRBV30	TRBJ2-5	TRBD1	TGTGCCTGGAACAGGGGCCTTCAAGAGACCCAGTACTTC	CAWNRGLQETQYF
-	TRBV20-1	TRBJ1-4	-	TGCAGTGCTAAGACGGGGCATAATGAAAAACTGTTTTTT	CSAKTGHNEKLFF
-	TRBV5-1	TRBJ1-1	-	TGTGCCAGCAGCTTGTTTACAGGGAGAGGAACTGAAGCTTTCTTT	CASSLFTGRGTEAFF
many	TRBV28	TRBJ1-1	-	TGTGCCAGCATGAGCAACAGTGAAGCTTTCTTT	CASMSNSEAFF
many	TRBV28	TRBJ1-1	-	TGTGCCAGCAGATACTTGAACAGGGTTCTCAGTGAAGCTTTCTTT	CASRYLNRVLSEAFF
-	TRBV18	TRBJ2-7	-	TGTGCCAGCTCACAGGGGGATTGGTACGAGCAGTACTTC	CASSQGDWYEQYF
-	TRBV20-1	TRBJ1-1	-	TGCAGTGCTAGAGATCCTGGGGCCGTAATAACTGAAGCTTTCTTT	CSARDPGAVITEAFF
-	TRBV10-3	TRBJ1-3	-	TGTGCCATCAGGGAGGAAGCTGGAAACACCATATATTTT	CAIREEAGNTIYF
-	TRBV27	TRBJ1-1	-	TGTGCCAGCAGTTTATCGATCCCCAGGGCGAACACTGAAGCTTTCTTT	CASSLSIPRANTEAFF
-	TRBV27	TRBJ1-1	-	TGTGCCAGCAGTCCGGGGAGACAGTTGGGTACTGAAGCTTTCTTT	CASSPGRQLGTEAFF
-	TRBV7-9	TRBJ2-7	-	TGTGCCAGCAGCCCCAGACAGGCTGCGTACGTCGAGCAGTACTTC	CASSPRQAAYVEQYF
few	TRBV9	TRBJ1-2	-	TGTGCCAGCAGCGCCGAGGAGGGACGAATCTATGGCTACACCTTC	CASSAEEGRIYGYTF
few	TRBV3-1	TRBJ2-7	-	TGTGCCAGCAGTCTCAGGGCAGGTTTCTCCTACGAGCAGTACTTC	CASSLRAGFSYEQYF
-	TRBV27	TRBJ1-5	-	TGTGCCAGCAGTTTTTCAGGGTCCCAGCCCCAGCATTTT	CASSFSGSQPQHF
-	TRBV5-1	TRBJ2-2	TRBD2	TGCGCCAGCAGCTTGTCGTCGGGGGGAAGGAACACCGGGGAGCTGTTTTTT	CASSLSSGGRNTGELFF
many	TRBV6-1	TRBJ1-5	TRBD1	TGTGCCAGCAGTAGGGACAGGGACACGCCCCAGCATTTT	CASSRDRDTPQHF
-	TRBV30	TRBJ2-7	-	TGTACCTGGATGTGGGACTTGGGACAGCAGTACTTC	CTWMWDLGQQYF
few	TRBV7-3	TRBJ2-7	-	TGTGCCAGGGGAGGAGTCTCCCGCGAGCAGTACTTC	CARGGVSREQYF
-	TRBV7-9	TRBJ1-3	-	TGTGCCACCCGACAATCGGCGTGGGACAACCCTGGAAACACCATATATTTT	CATRQSAWDNPGNTIYF
once	TRBV12-3/TRBV12-4	TRBJ1-1	TRBD1	TGTGCCAGCAGTCCAAAAGTAAGGGGGCCGGGTTTTATGAACACTGAAGCTTTCTTT	CASSPKVRGPGFMNTEAFF
many	TRBV2	TRBJ2-7	-	TGTGCCAGCAGTGAAGCGCAGCACGAGCAGTACTTC	CASSEAQHEQYF
few	TRBV7-9	TRBJ2-5	TRBD1	TGTGCCAGCAGCTCCGGACAGGGGGCCCAAGAGACCCAGTACTTC	CASSSGQGAQETQYF
-	TRBV27	TRBJ1-1	TRBD1	TGTGCCAGCAGAGCGACAGGGGGCCTCACTGAAGCTTTCTTT	CASRATGGLTEAFF
few	TRBV6-2/TRBV6-3	TRBJ2-1	-	TGTGCCAGCAGTGAAGCCGTTGGTGAGCAGTTCTTC	CASSEAVGEQFF
many	TRBV7-9	TRBJ2-5	-	TGTGCCAGCAGCTTTTATGAGACCCAGTACTTC	CASSFYETQYF
few	TRBV30	TRBJ1-1	TRBD1	TGTGCCTGGAGGGACAGGGGCGACACTGAAGCTTTCTTT	CAWRDRGDTEAFF
few	TRBV19	TRBJ2-7	TRBD1	TGTGCCAGTAGTATCGACAGGGTGTCCGAGCAGTACTTC	CASSIDRVSEQYF